The 18 T cell receptor beta chains below were found in one sample sequenced in a study of chemoradiotherapy in HPV16-positive cancers. Measured with immunoSEQ multiplex PCR; TCRdb has only the in-frame clones, and not every one. The table lists 900 to 950 clones, more than 70% of them singletons. The source material was tumor tissue, sampled from a patient who underwent chemoradiotherapy. The receptors were sampled from a human donor with HPV-associated anogenital cancer.

V gene TRBV2 combines with J gene TRBJ2-5, with 8 bases identical to TRBD2. V was clipped by 3 bases and J by 9 bases; unmatched bases: 6. CDR1 is SNHLY and CDR2 is FYNNEI in the germline V gene. This CDR3 contains 13 residues. Here the CDR3 reads CASSDVGLAAQYF. The DNA of the CDR3 is TGTGCCAGCAGTGACGTCGGACTAGCTGCCCAGTACTTC.

J is TRBJ2-3 and V is TRBV27, with TRBD1 matching over 8 bases. Germline trimming cut 1 base from V and 2 bases from J; bases unmatched to any gene: 8. The CDR3 has 17 amino acids. The germline gives CDR1 MNHEY, CDR2 SMNVEV (reference sequence). The CDR3 coding sequence is TGTGCCAGCAGTTTATACCCCCCGGGACAGGCCACAGATACGCAGTATTTT. It encodes CASSLYPPGQATDTQYF.

This clone has more than one count but fewer than ten. The chain has TRBV29-1 and TRBJ2-7; D might be TRBD1 (7 bases). Germline V lookup: CDR1 SQVTM, CDR2 ANQGSEA. The CDR3 has 16 amino acids. V was clipped by 4 bases and J by 2 bases, with 21 bases between them. CDR3 in amino acids: CSVVGGRAGRAYEQYF. CDR3 DNA sequence: TGCAGCGTTGTAGGGGGCCGAGCGGGTCGAGCCTACGAGCAGTACTTC.

The genes are TRBV28 and TRBJ1-3; 12 nucleotides align to TRBD1. The J segment lost 3 bases and the V segment lost 4 bases, leaving 7 bases of the junction unmatched. The CDR3 is 17 amino acids. Looked up from germline, CDR1 is MDHEN and CDR2 is SYDVKM. The CDR3 region has the DNA TGTGCCAGCAGTTCCCCGGGGACAGGGGGCCATGGAAACACCATATATTTT. As protein: CASSSPGTGGHGNTIYF.

This sequence joins TRBV11-3 and TRBJ1-1; no clear D gene. Trimming took off 2 bases at V and 4 bases at J, with 17 bases between the two ends. Germline CDR1 and CDR2: SGHNT and YENEEA. The length of the CDR3 is 16 residues. The chain's CDR3 is CASSLFRTTKITEAFF. The CDR3 DNA is TGTGCCAGCAGCTTATTCCGGACCACTAAAATCACTGAAGCTTTCTTT.

The J gene is TRBJ1-1, the V gene TRBV7-3; no clear D. The CDR3 is made up of 13 amino acids. The germline gives CDR1 SGHTA, CDR2 FQGTGA. V gave up 1 base and J gave up 1 base, with 4 bases separating them. CDR3 sequence (DNA): TGTGCCAGCAGCTTAAGGCAGAACACTGAAGCTTTCTTT. Translated: CASSLRQNTEAFF.

J is TRBJ2-2 and V is TRBV7-9; D may match TRBD1 or TRBD2 (6 bases each). Germline lookup yields CDR1 SEHNR and CDR2 FQNEAQ (reference sequence). Trimming left V 8 bases short and J 2 bases short, with 15 bases between. The CDR3 runs 15 residues. This chain's CDR3 is CASSPGAVNTGELFF. CDR3 nucleotide sequence: TGTGCCAGCTCCCCGGGGGCGGTAAACACCGGGGAGCTGTTTTTT.

The genes are TRBV28 and TRBJ1-2, with D perhaps matching TRBD1 (5 bases). With 5 bases removed from V and 1 base from J, the gap between germline ends came to 11 bases. The CDR3 spans 14 residues. Germline assignment: CDR1 MDHEN and CDR2 SYDVKM. The CDR3 DNA reads as TGTGCCAGCAGTGGGGGGACCGATAACTATGGCTACACCTTC. This codes for CASSGGTDNYGYTF.

V and J are TRBV5-5 and TRBJ2-7; D is perhaps TRBD2 (6 bases). CDR1 and CDR2 from the germline V gene are SGHKS and YYEKEE (reference sequence). Trimming shortened V by 2 bases and J by 5 bases, and 20 bases separated the two germline ends. This CDR3 is built from 16 residues. CDR3 region: CASSFSLAAPWHEQYF. The DNA for the CDR3 is TGTGCCAGCAGCTTTTCACTAGCAGCACCCTGGCACGAGCAGTACTTC. Complete variable domain (other parts from reference TRBV5-5 and TRBJ2-7): DAGVTQSPTHLIKTRGQQVTLRCSPISGHKSVSWYQQVLGQGPQFIFQYYEKEERGRGNFPDRFSARQFPNYSSELNVNALLLGDSALYLCASSFSLAAPWHEQYFGPGTRLTVT.

The rearrangement links TRBV27 to TRBJ2-2; D is undetermined. Trimming took off 5 bases at V and 2 bases at J, with 0 bases between the two ends. The CDR3 contains 11 residues. Looked up from germline, CDR1 is MNHEY and CDR2 is SMNVEV (reference sequence). The CDR3 region has the DNA TGTGCCAGCAGTAACACCGGGGAGCTGTTTTTT. Protein sequence: CASSNTGELFF.

V and J are TRBV4-2 and TRBJ2-5; 9 bases agree with TRBD2. CDR3 length: 16 residues. From germline, CDR1 is LGHNA and CDR2 YNFKEQ. V was clipped by 0 bases and J by 5 bases; unmatched bases: 7. This CDR3 reads CASSQEVGGGAETQYF. For the CDR3, the DNA is TGTGCCAGCAGCCAAGAGGTTGGCGGGGGGGCCGAGACCCAGTACTTC.

The chain is built from TRBV19 and TRBJ1-1; D not certain. The CDR3 is made up of 12 amino acids. The germline V gene has CDR1 LNHDA and CDR2 SQIVND (reference sequence). V was pared by 5 bases and J by 10 bases, with 14 bases between. CDR3 sequence: CASSSQQMGAFF. The CDR3 coding sequence is TGTGCCAGTAGTTCCCAGCAAATGGGAGCTTTCTTT.

The chain is built from TRBV9 and TRBJ2-3; 7 bases match TRBD2. The CDR3 covers 15 residues. CDR1 is SGDLS, CDR2 YYNGEE, per germline. After removal of 0 bases from V and 5 bases from J, the junction contained 6 bases not matched to a gene. CDR3 sequence: CASSVGLAQRDTQYF. CDR3 in DNA: TGTGCCAGCAGCGTAGGACTAGCTCAGAGAGATACGCAGTATTTT.

The chain carries TRBV30 and TRBJ2-7; TRBD1 aligns across 9 bases. The germline V gene has CDR1 GTSNPN and CDR2 SVGIG (reference sequence). This CDR3 has 15 residues. V was pared by 3 bases and J by 5 bases, with 11 bases of the junction left unmatched. The CDR3, as DNA: TGTGCCTGGAGGGCTCCGGGACAGGGCGGCCACGAGCAGTACTTC. Translated: CAWRAPGQGGHEQYF. The full variable domain, completed using reference TRBV30 and TRBJ2-7, is SQTIHQWPATLVQPVGSPLSLECTVEGTSNPNLYWYRQAAGRGLQLLFYSVGIGQISSEVPQNLSASRPQDRQFILSSKKLLLSDSGFYLCAWRAPGQGGHEQYFGPGTRLTVT.

DNA for the CDR3: TGCGCCAGCAGTGTGTCCCAGGACGGCCTCTCCTACGAGCAGTACTTC. Protein sequence: CASSVSQDGLSYEQYF. The chain combines TRBV10-2 with TRBJ2-7; D is unclear. The CDR3 totals 16 residues. Deletions cut 4 bases from V and 0 bases from J, with 16 bases between. CDR1 and CDR2 from the germline V gene are WSHSY and SAAADI.

The chain joins TRBV5-1 to TRBJ2-3; no clear D gene. Germline V gene lookup returns CDR1 SGHRS and CDR2 YFSETQ. The length of the CDR3 is 16 residues. Trimming removed 1 base at V and 2 bases at J, with 14 bases between. The CDR3 sequence is CASSLKVSRITDTQYF. The CDR3 DNA sequence: TGCGCCAGCAGCTTGAAGGTCTCCAGAATCACAGATACGCAGTATTTT.

This rearrangement joins TRBV6-5 to TRBJ2-5; 7 nucleotides match TRBD1. Trimming cost V 7 bases and J 3 bases; bases outside gene matches: 5. Germline values: CDR1 MNHEY, CDR2 SVGAGI. The CDR3 spans 13 residues. CDR3 residues: CASTTGSKETQYF. As DNA, the CDR3 is TGTGCCAGCACGACAGGGTCGAAAGAGACCCAGTACTTC.

This sequence joins TRBV2 and TRBJ2-1; D perhaps matches TRBD1 (5 bases). The CDR3 contains 13 residues. Germline CDR1 and CDR2: SNHLY and FYNNEI. V dropped 5 bases and J dropped 2 bases, with 7 bases sitting between them. The CDR3 nucleotides are TGTGCCAGCAGTCTAGGGGCCTACAATGAGCAGTTCTTC. Translating gives CASSLGAYNEQFF.